These 8 T cell receptor beta chains share one sample of origin, sequenced in a study of spatial heterogeneity in lung cancer. Antigen specificity for these receptors is unknown. As for time point: sample taken at primary tumor resection. Whole-study findings and limits: Counts that tracked tumor mutation counts were those of expanded intratumoral alpha and beta TCRs.

A single record per CDR3 protein comes from TCRdb applying MiXCR to the 5' RACE reads. The sample records 20,000 to 25,000 distinct CDR3 sequences, 4% to 5.5% being singletons. Source: lung tumor tissue, taken at surgery. These receptors were taken from a male donor with early-stage non-small cell lung cancer.

This clonotype was recorded at least ten times. V gene TRBV24-1 combines with J gene TRBJ2-6; 9 bases are a match to TRBD1. The CDR3 extends over 18 amino acids. The V and J ends lost 8 bases and 0 bases, in that order; junction bases with no gene match: 10. The germline CDR1 and CDR2 sequences are KGHDR and SFDVKD. This CDR3 is CATNPGQGALSGANVLTF. The CDR3 nucleotides are TGTGCCACCAATCCGGGACAGGGCGCTCTCTCTGGGGCCAACGTCCTGACTTTC.

This clonotype was detected many times. This chain joins TRBV6-6 and TRBJ2-5; D is unresolved. The CDR3 covers 15 residues. Germline loops: CDR1 MNHNY, CDR2 SVGAGI (reference sequence). The V gene lost 6 bases and the J gene lost 1 base, with 15 bases spanning the gap. The CDR3 nucleotides read TGTGCCAGCAGACCCCTTCTGATAAGCCAAGAGACCCAGTACTTC. Amino acid sequence: CASRPLLISQETQYF.

This clonotype was picked up many times. The chain combines TRBV5-1 with TRBJ1-3; perhaps TRBD1 as D (5 bases). Trimming took off 4 bases at V and 0 bases at J, with 14 bases between the two ends. Germline values: CDR1 SGHRS, CDR2 YFSETQ. The CDR3 runs 16 residues. The DNA of the CDR3 is TGCGCCAGCAGCAACACCGGGGGACTCTCTGGAAACACCATATATTTT. It yields the protein CASSNTGGLSGNTIYF.

This clonotype was counted at least ten times. V gene TRBV7-2 combines with J gene TRBJ2-7, with D possibly matching TRBD1 (6 bases). Germline values: CDR1 SGHTA, CDR2 FQGNSA. This CDR3 is 14 amino acids long. V was clipped by 7 bases and J by 1 base, with 14 bases between them. CDR3 sequence: CASKSGHSSYEQYF. CDR3 bases: TGTGCCAGCAAGTCGGGACACTCGTCCTACGAGCAGTACTTC.

The rearrangement joins TRBV5-1 to TRBJ2-7, with 7 nucleotides matching TRBD2. With V trimmed by 4 bases and J by 6 bases, 7 bases remained unmatched. The CDR3 consists of 13 residues. CDR1 is SGHRS, CDR2 YFSETQ, per germline. CDR3 bases: TGCGCCAGCAGCCCCCCAGCGGGGATCGAGCAGTACTTC. It codes for CASSPPAGIEQYF.

This clonotype is termed medium-sized. The V gene is TRBV28, the J gene TRBJ1-2, with no clear D. CDR1 is MDHEN and CDR2 is SYDVKM in the germline V gene. Trimming removed 7 bases from V and 1 base from J, with 16 bases in between. CDR3 size: 15 residues. CDR3 nucleotide sequence: TGTGCCAGCACCGGAAGCGAAAGGGTTAACTATGGCTACACCTTC. It encodes CASTGSERVNYGYTF.

The chain carries TRBV7-2 and TRBJ2-1, with unresolved D. This CDR3 spans 15 amino acids. CDR1 and CDR2 from the germline V gene are SGHTA and FQGNSA. The V and J ends lost 4 bases and 8 bases respectively, with 18 bases between them. CDR3 in amino acids: CASSSLVYLGDEQFF. DNA for the CDR3: TGTGCCAGCAGCTCCCTGGTGTACCTGGGTGATGAGCAGTTCTTC.

This clonotype has ten or more counts. The V gene is TRBV28, the J gene TRBJ2-2; TRBD1 is a possible D gene (5 bases). Germline V gene data show CDR1 as MDHEN and CDR2 as SYDVKM. This CDR3 is 15 amino acids long. V was shortened by 2 bases and J by 5 bases, with 12 bases between the two germline ends. CDR3 residues: CASSLDSFVTGELFF. CDR3 coding DNA: TGTGCCAGCAGTTTAGACAGCTTCGTGACCGGGGAGCTGTTTTTT.